This TCR beta chain was identified in a study of blood T cell repertoires in COVID-19. Enrollees, 18 to 89 years old, lived in 25 or so US areas. Each participant's cohort was designated according to participant-reported clinical history. Donors in Cohort 3 who had recovered were those with two negative PCRs, healthcare professional clearance, or resolution of their symptoms. This clone was counted between two and nine times. In the original processing: Amplification with reference gene primers provided the estimates of nucleated cell counts. Sequencing used immunoSEQ multiplex PCR; TCRdb keeps in-frame clones, though not all of them. The V and J calls and the clone size are those of that table, but D and trimming were determined from the DNA. The table records 190,000 or so clones, roughly 77% of them present only once. The origin of this receptor is a man aged 35-49 years who had recovered from COVID-19. The source material was PBMCs or T cells enriched from blood (not recorded which).

CDR3 DNA sequence: TGTGCCAGCAGCTATTTATGGCGGAGGTACAATGAGCAGTTCTTC. It encodes CASSYLWRRYNEQFF. This chain joins TRBV7-2 and TRBJ2-1; a possible D gene is TRBD2 (5 bases). Germline V gene data show CDR1 as SGHTA and CDR2 as FQGNSA. This CDR3 has 15 amino acids. V shed 4 bases and J shed 4 bases, with 14 bases lying between them.